A selection of T cell receptor beta chains follows, all from one sample in a study of shared clonotypes between healthy human individuals. The method was immunoSEQ multiplex PCR; TCRdb's version includes in-frame clones alone and lacks a portion of them. The sample has around 550,000 clones; 85% to 95% are singletons. Sequenced material: naive CD8+ T cells sorted from blood. These receptors were obtained from a woman in her 30s in good health. The CDR3 runs from the conserved cysteine through the conserved F or W. D genes are given only for firm matches. Only part of the rows carry a size: once, few, many, or a class if the clone is expanded.

CDR3 protein: CASRLTVNTEAFF
CDR3 DNA: TGTGCCAGCAGACTGACGGTGAACACTGAAGCTTTCTTT
J gene: TRBJ1-1
V gene: TRBV6-4
D gene: .
clone size: .

CDR3 protein: CASSPWAQTGYEQYF
CDR3 DNA: TGTGCCAGCAGCCCCTGGGCCCAGACAGGCTACGAGCAGTACTTC
J gene: TRBJ2-7
V gene: TRBV5-5
D gene: .
clone size: .

CDR3 protein: CSIWWRNNEQFF
CDR3 DNA: TGCAGCATTTGGTGGAGGAACAATGAGCAGTTCTTC
J gene: TRBJ2-1
V gene: TRBV29-1
D gene: .
clone size: .

CDR3 protein: CASSLRCVGQCNSHEQYF
CDR3 DNA: TGTGCCAGCAGCTTAAGATGCGTTGGACAGTGTAATTCCCACGAGCAGTACTTC
J gene: TRBJ2-7
V gene: TRBV11-3
D gene: .
clone size: .

CDR3 protein: CASSEVGQVYGYTF
CDR3 DNA: TGCGCCAGCAGTGAAGTAGGTCAGGTCTATGGCTACACCTTC
J gene: TRBJ1-2
V gene: TRBV10-2
D gene: .
clone size: .

CDR3 protein: CASSLLAGVGYEQYF
CDR3 DNA: TGTGCCAGCAGCTTGCTAGCGGGAGTAGGCTACGAGCAGTACTTC
J gene: TRBJ2-7
V gene: TRBV5-6
D gene: TRBD2
clone size: .

CDR3 protein: CASSVGDNGTSGRGVYNEQFF
CDR3 DNA: TGTGCCAGCAGCGTAGGGGATAATGGGACTAGCGGGAGGGGGGTATACAATGAGCAGTTCTTC
J gene: TRBJ2-1
V gene: TRBV9
D gene: TRBD2
clone size: .

CDR3 protein: CASSPRDFYGYTF
CDR3 DNA: TGTGCCAGCAGTCCCCGGGACTTCTATGGCTACACCTTC
J gene: TRBJ1-2
V gene: TRBV28
D gene: .
clone size: .

CDR3 protein: CASSVSSRTALSANYGYTF
CDR3 DNA: TGTGCCAGCAGCGTATCCTCAAGGACAGCCCTTAGTGCTAACTATGGCTACACCTTC
J gene: TRBJ1-2
V gene: TRBV9
D gene: .
clone size: .

CDR3 protein: CASSTATGNTEAFF
CDR3 DNA: TGTGCCAGCAGTACTGCAACAGGGAACACTGAAGCTTTCTTT
J gene: TRBJ1-1
V gene: TRBV28
D gene: .
clone size: .

CDR3 protein: CASSLASGFYEQYF
CDR3 DNA: TGCGCCAGCAGCTTGGCTTCCGGGTTCTACGAGCAGTACTTC
J gene: TRBJ2-7
V gene: TRBV5-1
D gene: .
clone size: .

CDR3 protein: CASSLEGVLDEKLFF
CDR3 DNA: TGCGCCAGCAGCTTGGAAGGGGTCCTAGATGAAAAACTGTTTTTT
J gene: TRBJ1-4
V gene: TRBV5-1
D gene: .
clone size: .

CDR3 protein: CASSAGTLTYEQYF
CDR3 DNA: TGTGCCAGCAGTGCTGGGACCCTAACCTACGAGCAGTACTTC
J gene: TRBJ2-7
V gene: TRBV27
D gene: .
clone size: .

CDR3 protein: CASSSQLAEYEQYF
CDR3 DNA: TGTGCCAGCAGCTCCCAACTAGCGGAATACGAGCAGTACTTC
J gene: TRBJ2-7
V gene: TRBV13
D gene: TRBD2
clone size: .

CDR3 protein: CASSLGQYNEQFF
CDR3 DNA: TGTGCCAGCAGTCTGGGACAGTACAATGAGCAGTTCTTC
J gene: TRBJ2-1
V gene: TRBV6-1
D gene: TRBD1
clone size: .

CDR3 protein: CASSSGTAYEQYF
CDR3 DNA: TGCGCCAGCAGCTCAGGGACAGCCTACGAGCAGTACTTC
J gene: TRBJ2-7
V gene: TRBV5-1
D gene: TRBD1
clone size: .

CDR3 protein: CASSRELGGENIQYF
CDR3 DNA: TGTGCCAGCAGCCGGGAACTAGGGGGGGAAAACATTCAGTACTTC
J gene: TRBJ2-4
V gene: TRBV9
D gene: .
clone size: .

CDR3 protein: CASSSLSWTGSSVYGYTF
CDR3 DNA: TGTGCCAGCAGTAGTTTATCTTGGACAGGGAGCTCGGTTTATGGCTACACCTTC
J gene: TRBJ1-2
V gene: TRBV27
D gene: TRBD1
clone size: .

CDR3 protein: CASSYTGGWNEQFF
CDR3 DNA: TGTGCCAGCAGTTACACAGGGGGATGGAATGAGCAGTTCTTC
J gene: TRBJ2-1
V gene: TRBV6-6
D gene: TRBD1
clone size: .

CDR3 protein: CSVEYNDYEQYF
CDR3 DNA: TGCAGCGTTGAATACAACGACTACGAGCAGTACTTC
J gene: TRBJ2-7
V gene: TRBV29-1
D gene: .
clone size: .

CDR3 protein: CASSYSPSYEQYF
CDR3 DNA: TGTGCCAGCAGTTACTCCCCATCCTACGAGCAGTACTTC
J gene: TRBJ2-7
V gene: TRBV6-6
D gene: .
clone size: .

CDR3 protein: CATSRGTQYNEQFF
CDR3 DNA: TGTGCCACCAGCAGAGGGACCCAGTACAATGAGCAGTTCTTC
J gene: TRBJ2-1
V gene: TRBV15
D gene: .
clone size: .

CDR3 protein: CASSLATGGLVEQYF
CDR3 DNA: TGTGCCAGCAGCTTAGCTACAGGGGGCCTGGTCGAGCAGTACTTC
J gene: TRBJ2-7
V gene: TRBV7-9
D gene: TRBD1
clone size: .

CDR3 protein: CASSFGGSYEQYF
CDR3 DNA: TGTGCCAGCAGCTTTGGGGGATCCTACGAGCAGTACTTC
J gene: TRBJ2-7
V gene: TRBV5-4
D gene: .
clone size: few

CDR3 protein: CASSPRGEGIGNTIYF
CDR3 DNA: TGCGCCAGCAGCCCTCGCGGTGAAGGAATTGGAAACACCATATATTTT
J gene: TRBJ1-3
V gene: TRBV4-1
D gene: .
clone size: .

CDR3 protein: CASSPMGGIVVTKNIQYF
CDR3 DNA: TGTGCCAGCAGCCCAATGGGGGGAATCGTCGTTACCAAAAACATTCAGTACTTC
J gene: TRBJ2-4
V gene: TRBV7-8
D gene: .
clone size: .

CDR3 protein: CASSLVGEPDYEQYF
CDR3 DNA: TGTGCCAGCAGCTTGGTAGGCGAACCTGATTACGAGCAGTACTTC
J gene: TRBJ2-7
V gene: TRBV5-4
D gene: .
clone size: .

CDR3 protein: CASSLTGGSSGRVNEQFF
CDR3 DNA: TGTGCCAGCAGCCTTACAGGGGGCTCTAGCGGGAGGGTAAATGAGCAGTTCTTC
J gene: TRBJ2-1
V gene: TRBV7-6
D gene: TRBD2
clone size: .

CDR3 protein: CASSQGLAGGNEQFF
CDR3 DNA: TGTGCCAGCAGTCAGGGACTAGCGGGGGGGAATGAGCAGTTCTTC
J gene: TRBJ2-1
V gene: TRBV27
D gene: TRBD2
clone size: .

CDR3 protein: CASSPPTGNYGYTF
CDR3 DNA: TGTGCCAGCAGTCCCCCTACAGGGAACTATGGCTACACCTTC
J gene: TRBJ1-2
V gene: TRBV11-2
D gene: .
clone size: .

CDR3 protein: CASSFMPDSRNYGYTF
CDR3 DNA: TGTGCCAGCAGTTTCATGCCGGACAGTCGTAACTATGGCTACACCTTC
J gene: TRBJ1-2
V gene: TRBV28
D gene: .
clone size: .

CDR3 protein: CASSSAGGYPNEQFF
CDR3 DNA: TGTGCCAGCAGTTCAGCGGGAGGCTATCCCAATGAGCAGTTCTTC
J gene: TRBJ2-1
V gene: TRBV7-9
D gene: TRBD2
clone size: .

CDR3 protein: CASRLTSGSDEQFF
CDR3 DNA: TGTGCCAGCAGGTTGACTAGCGGGAGTGATGAGCAGTTCTTC
J gene: TRBJ2-1
V gene: TRBV28
D gene: TRBD2
clone size: .

CDR3 protein: CASSLGGGSYNEQFF
CDR3 DNA: TGTGCCAGCAGTTTGGGCGGGGGCTCCTACAATGAGCAGTTCTTC
J gene: TRBJ2-1
V gene: TRBV27
D gene: TRBD2
clone size: .

CDR3 protein: CASRDRGNYGYTF
CDR3 DNA: TGTGCCAGCAGGGACAGGGGAAACTATGGCTACACCTTC
J gene: TRBJ1-2
V gene: TRBV2
D gene: TRBD1
clone size: .